These 13 T cell receptor beta chains were all obtained from the same sample, sequenced in a study of T cell responses to AZD1222 COVID-19 vaccine. Sequenced by immunoSEQ multiplex PCR; TCRdb stores in-frame clones only, minus some. The profile shows some 100,000 clones, roughly 89% of them singletons. Sequenced here: peripheral blood, sampled on day 0 of AZD1222 vaccination. These receptor sequences come from an adult in good health.

This chain uses TRBV11-3 with TRBJ2-1, with D possibly matching TRBD2 (6 bases). The CDR3 consists of 16 residues. Germline-derived CDR1 and CDR2 are SGHNT and YENEEA. Trimming pared 5 bases from V and 8 bases from J, leaving 22 bases between. CDR3 in DNA: TGTGCCAGCAGCGGAGGGGTCGGGGAAGCGGGCGATGAGCAGTTCTTC. The encoded protein is CASSGGVGEAGDEQFF.

This clone was seen just once. The chain combines TRBV11-3 with TRBJ2-3; 8 bases are a match to TRBD2. The V gene end was trimmed by 5 bases and the J gene end by 7 bases; junction bases not matched to a gene: 14. Germline V gives CDR1 SGHNT, CDR2 YENEEA. The CDR3 consists of 16 residues. The CDR3 loop is CASSHRAGTGGYTQYF. The DNA for the CDR3 is TGTGCCAGCAGCCACCGGGCAGGCACGGGGGGGTATACGCAGTATTTT.

This CDR3 reads CASSQEPAPITDWAFF. The CDR3 nucleotides are TGTGCCAGCAGCCAAGAACCTGCCCCCATAACAGATTGGGCTTTCTTT. The V and J genes are TRBV14 and TRBJ1-1; D is unclear. The length of the CDR3 is 16 residues. The germline V gene encodes CDR1 SGHDN and CDR2 FVKESK. Trimming removed 0 bases from V and 11 bases from J, with 22 bases in between.

This chain uses TRBV5-1 with TRBJ2-5; a possible D gene is TRBD1 (6 bases). This CDR3 has 13 residues. Deletions cut 2 bases from V and 3 bases from J, with 8 bases between. Germline values: CDR1 SGHRS, CDR2 YFSETQ. This CDR3 is CASSFEGEETQYF. The DNA for the CDR3 is TGCGCCAGCAGCTTCGAGGGGGAAGAGACCCAGTACTTC. The full variable domain, its missing parts supplied by reference TRBV5-1 and TRBJ2-5, is KAGVTQTPRYLIKTRGQQVTLSCSPISGHRSVSWYQQTPGQGLQFLFEYFSETQRNKGNFPGRFSGRQFSNSRSEMNVSTLELGDSALYLCASSFEGEETQYFGPGTRLLVL.

This clone is a singleton in its sample. The chain recombines TRBV6-1 with TRBJ1-6; weak D call: TRBD1 (5 bases). V shed 0 bases and J shed 9 bases, with 9 bases lying between them. Germline V CDR1 and CDR2: MNHNS, SASEGT. This CDR3 is 14 amino acids long. CDR3 amino acids: CASSEAGRVSPLHF. CDR3 DNA: TGTGCCAGCAGTGAAGCAGGCAGGGTTTCACCCCTCCACTTT.

This clone was observed a single time. The rearrangement joins TRBV6-1 to TRBJ1-2; 9 bases map to TRBD1. The CDR3 has 14 amino acids. With 3 bases clipped from V and 8 bases from J, the junction kept 7 bases outside the gene matches. CDR1 MNHNS and CDR2 SASEGT come from the germline V gene. The CDR3 region has the DNA TGTGCCAGCAGTGAGGTACAGGGGGCGCGGGGCTACACCTTC. This codes for CASSEVQGARGYTF.

The chain joins TRBV18 to TRBJ1-3; TRBD1 might be the D (5 bases). From germline, CDR1 is KGHSH and CDR2 LQKENI. The CDR3 sequence is 19 residues long. V gave up 4 bases and J gave up 2 bases, with 24 bases separating them. CDR3 amino acids: CASSLTVPGAQGAGNTIYF. The CDR3 DNA follows: TGTGCCAGCTCACTAACCGTCCCCGGTGCCCAGGGTGCTGGAAACACCATATATTTT.

This chain uses TRBV7-9 with TRBJ1-5; D might be TRBD1 (5 bases). Trimming pared 7 bases from V and 6 bases from J, leaving 25 bases between. Germline assignment: CDR1 SEHNR and CDR2 FQNEAQ (reference sequence). The CDR3 runs to 17 residues. CDR3 DNA: TGTGCCAGCATCTCACCTGAGGTCCAGGGTAGTTTTCAGCCCCAGCATTTT. Protein product: CASISPEVQGSFQPQHF. Variable domain in full (rest from reference TRBV7-9 and TRBJ1-5): DTGVSQNPRHKITKRGQNVTFRCDPISEHNRLYWYRQTLGQGPEFLTYFQNEAQLEKSRLLSDRFSAERPKGSFSTLEIQRTEQGDSAMYLCASISPEVQGSFQPQHFGDGTRLSIL.

A single count supports this clone. The rearrangement uses TRBV27 and TRBJ2-3; 7 nucleotides agree with TRBD2. The germline V gene has CDR1 MNHEY and CDR2 SMNVEV (reference sequence). This CDR3 contains 15 residues. Trimming removed 4 bases from V and 5 bases from J; junction bases left unmatched: 9. CDR3 loop: CASSSPGGSIDTQYF. The CDR3 DNA follows: TGTGCCAGCAGTTCCCCGGGCGGGAGTATAGATACGCAGTATTTT.

The CDR3 DNA sequence: TGCGCCAGCAGCCCCCGCTGGGACACGCAGTATTTT. It codes for CASSPRWDTQYF. The V gene is TRBV4-1, the J gene TRBJ2-3; either TRBD1 or TRBD2 may fit D (5 bases each). Germline loops: CDR1 MGHRA, CDR2 YSYEKL. This CDR3 spans 12 amino acids. The V end was cut by 4 bases, the J end by 9 bases, with 11 bases between.

This clone was counted a single time. For the CDR3, the DNA is TGTGCCAGCAGCACGACGCGACTAGCGGGATTCCACGAGCAGTACTTC. This encodes CASSTTRLAGFHEQYF. The chain combines TRBV7-2 with TRBJ2-7; TRBD2 agrees at 11 bases. V was clipped by 5 bases and J by 5 bases; unmatched bases: 11. CDR3 length: 16 residues. In germline, CDR1 is SGHTA, CDR2 FQGNSA.

The chain employs TRBV11-1 and TRBJ2-2; 11 bases map to TRBD2. Germline trimming cut 5 bases from V and 15 bases from J; bases unmatched to any gene: 17. The CDR3 loop spans 16 amino acids. CDR1 SGHAT and CDR2 FQDESV come from the germline V gene (reference sequence). Here the CDR3 DNA reads TGTGCCAGCAGCCCAGGGGCCGGGGCTAGCGGGGGGTTGGTGTTTTTT. Amino acid sequence: CASSPGAGASGGLVFF.

The rearrangement links TRBV3-1 (or the pseudogene TRBV3-2) to TRBJ1-1; maybe TRBD1 (6 bases). Germline values: CDR1 LGHDT, CDR2 YNNKEL (reference sequence). V was pared by 1 base and J by 1 base, with 16 bases between. CDR3 size: 17 residues. CDR3 region: CASSQGGQAPWNTEAFF. The CDR3 coding sequence is TGTGCCAGCAGCCAAGGGGGGCAGGCCCCGTGGAACACTGAAGCTTTCTTT.